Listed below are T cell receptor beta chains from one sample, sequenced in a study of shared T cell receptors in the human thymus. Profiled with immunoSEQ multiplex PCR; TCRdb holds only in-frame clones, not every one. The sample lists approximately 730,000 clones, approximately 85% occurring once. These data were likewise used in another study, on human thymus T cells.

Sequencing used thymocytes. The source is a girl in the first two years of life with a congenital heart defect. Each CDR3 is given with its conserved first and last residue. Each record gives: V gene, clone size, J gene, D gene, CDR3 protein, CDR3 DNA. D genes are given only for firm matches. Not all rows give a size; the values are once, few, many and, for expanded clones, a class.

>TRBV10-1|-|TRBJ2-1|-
CASSESRVNNEQFF
TGCGCCAGCAGTGAGTCGAGGGTCAACAATGAGCAGTTCTTC
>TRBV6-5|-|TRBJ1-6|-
CASSWQALAASPLHF
TGTGCCAGCAGTTGGCAGGCCCTGGCTGCTTCACCCCTCCACTTT
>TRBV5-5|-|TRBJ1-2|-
CASSWGPGTPSSRYGYTF
TGTGCCAGCAGCTGGGGGCCCGGGACACCTTCCTCGAGGTATGGCTACACCTTC
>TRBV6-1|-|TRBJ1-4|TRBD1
CASSTDRGSNEKLFF
TGTGCCAGCAGCACAGACAGGGGTTCTAATGAAAAACTGTTTTTT
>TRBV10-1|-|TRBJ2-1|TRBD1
CASSGQVPGTGPYNEQFF
TGCGCCAGCAGTGGTCAAGTGCCCGGGACAGGCCCCTACAATGAGCAGTTCTTC
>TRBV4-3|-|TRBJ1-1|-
CASSQGSANTEAFF
TGCGCCAGCAGCCAGGGCTCAGCGAACACTGAAGCTTTCTTT
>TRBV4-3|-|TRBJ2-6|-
CASSQDIASDRSGANVLTF
TGCGCCAGCAGCCAAGATATAGCTAGCGACCGCTCTGGGGCCAACGTCCTGACTTTC
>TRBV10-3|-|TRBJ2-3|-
CAIRSPNKRGRITDTQYF
TGTGCCATCAGATCGCCAAACAAAAGGGGCAGGATCACAGATACGCAGTATTTT
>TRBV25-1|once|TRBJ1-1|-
CASNGDMNTEAFF
TGTGCCAGCAACGGGGACATGAACACTGAAGCTTTCTTT
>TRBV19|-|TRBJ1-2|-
CASSEPPAGNYGYTF
TGTGCCAGTAGTGAACCCCCGGCGGGGAACTATGGCTACACCTTC
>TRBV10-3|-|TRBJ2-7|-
CAISEERIWDEQYF
TGTGCCATCAGTGAGGAGCGTATTTGGGACGAGCAGTACTTC
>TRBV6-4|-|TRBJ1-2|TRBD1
CASSPAGAGGGYTF
TGTGCCAGCAGTCCGGCTGGGGCAGGGGGGGGCTACACCTTC
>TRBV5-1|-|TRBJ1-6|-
CATRAITGPNSPLHF
TGCGCCACCCGAGCCATTACAGGACCTAATTCACCCCTCCACTTT
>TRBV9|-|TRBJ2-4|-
CASSDPGHHDSHNIQYF
TGTGCCAGCAGCGATCCGGGACACCACGATTCACATAACATTCAGTACTTC
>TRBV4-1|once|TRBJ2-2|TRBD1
CASSQVLRGQTGELFF
TGCGCCAGCAGCCAAGTCCTCAGGGGGCAGACCGGGGAGCTGTTTTTT
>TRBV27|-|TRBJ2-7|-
CASSSPTGPTGGAYEQYF
TGTGCCAGCAGTTCCCCCACAGGGCCGACGGGTGGGGCCTACGAGCAGTACTTC
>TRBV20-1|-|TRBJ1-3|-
CSARRLNTIYF
TGCAGTGCTAGGAGATTAAACACCATATATTTT
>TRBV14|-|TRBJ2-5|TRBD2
CASSLHPFWRGARILETQYF
TGTGCCAGCAGCCTGCATCCCTTTTGGCGGGGGGCTCGGATATTAGAGACCCAGTACTTC
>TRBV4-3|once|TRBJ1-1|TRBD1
CASSQDSGTGGWVNTEAFF
TGCGCCAGCAGCCAAGATTCCGGGACAGGGGGCTGGGTGAACACTGAAGCTTTCTTT
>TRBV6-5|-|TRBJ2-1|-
CASSYSRENNEQFF
TGTGCCAGCAGTTACTCGAGGGAGAACAATGAGCAGTTCTTC
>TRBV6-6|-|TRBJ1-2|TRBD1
CASSYGQGLYGYTF
TGTGCCAGCAGTTACGGACAGGGGCTCTATGGCTACACCTTC
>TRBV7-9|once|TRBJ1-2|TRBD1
CASSSSSGTGAGYGYTF
TGTGCCAGCAGCTCGTCGTCTGGGACAGGGGCCGGGTATGGCTACACCTTC
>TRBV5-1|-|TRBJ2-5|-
CASSLRGAKGETQYF
TGCGCCAGCAGCTTGCGCGGGGCAAAAGGGGAGACCCAGTACTTC
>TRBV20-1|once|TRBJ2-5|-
CSGQGRTQYF
TGCAGTGGTCAGGGGAGGACCCAGTACTTC
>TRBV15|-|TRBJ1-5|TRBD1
CATSRMGQGYYQPQHF
TGTGCCACCAGCAGAATGGGACAGGGGTATTATCAGCCCCAGCATTTT
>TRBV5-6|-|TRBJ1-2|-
CASSSYRDPSYGYTF
TGTGCCAGCAGCTCTTACAGGGATCCTAGCTATGGCTACACCTTC
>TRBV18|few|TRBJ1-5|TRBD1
CASSPAGTGSGSDQPQHF
TGTGCCAGCTCACCAGCCGGGACAGGGAGTGGTAGCGATCAGCCCCAGCATTTT
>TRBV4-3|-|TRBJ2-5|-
CASSQGGVGQETQYF
TGCGCCAGCAGCCAAGGCGGGGTGGGACAAGAGACCCAGTACTTC
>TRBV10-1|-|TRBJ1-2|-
CASSPFAGGDYGYTF
TGCGCCAGCAGCCCTTTTGCAGGTGGCGACTATGGCTACACCTTC
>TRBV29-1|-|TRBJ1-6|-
CSVEGRGLGSSPLHF
TGCAGCGTTGAAGGCAGAGGACTAGGGAGTTCACCCCTCCACTTT
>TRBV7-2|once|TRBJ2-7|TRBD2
CASGQAAGDSYEQYF
TGTGCCAGCGGCCAGGCAGCGGGGGATTCCTACGAGCAGTACTTC
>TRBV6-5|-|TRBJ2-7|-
CASSPNSGSYEQYF
TGTGCCAGCAGCCCCAACTCAGGGTCCTACGAGCAGTACTTC
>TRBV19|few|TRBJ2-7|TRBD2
CASSTSFVGRGATYEQYF
TGTGCCAGTAGTACAAGCTTTGTAGGGCGGGGGGCAACCTACGAGCAGTACTTC
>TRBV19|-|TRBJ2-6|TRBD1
CASSIGQGFKTNVLTF
TGTGCCAGTAGTATAGGACAGGGGTTTAAGACCAACGTCCTGACTTTC
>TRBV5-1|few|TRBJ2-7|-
CASSFAGDLYEQYF
TGCGCCAGCAGCTTCGCAGGTGACCTCTACGAGCAGTACTTC
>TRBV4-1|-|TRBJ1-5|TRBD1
CASSQDPGTGGLNNQPQHF
TGCGCCAGCAGCCAAGACCCCGGAACAGGGGGCCTAAACAATCAGCCCCAGCATTTT
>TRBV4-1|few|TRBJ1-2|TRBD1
CASSQDPPGQGTGYTF
TGCGCCAGCAGCCAAGATCCGCCGGGACAGGGGACTGGCTACACCTTC
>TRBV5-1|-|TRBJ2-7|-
CASSLTGIGIPYEQYF
TGCGCCAGCAGCTTGACAGGGATCGGCATACCCTACGAGCAGTACTTC
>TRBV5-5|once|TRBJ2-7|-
CASSFGGTYEQYF
TGTGCCAGCAGCTTCGGAGGGACTTACGAGCAGTACTTC
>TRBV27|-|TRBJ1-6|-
CASSSYRTDSSYNSPLHF
TGTGCCAGCAGTTCTTACCGGACGGACAGCTCCTATAATTCACCCCTCCACTTT
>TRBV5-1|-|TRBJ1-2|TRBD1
CAPKGARGYGYTF
TGCGCCCCCAAGGGCGCCAGGGGGTATGGCTACACCTTC
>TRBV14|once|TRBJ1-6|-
CASSQDSTQDSPLHF
TGTGCCAGCAGCCAAGATAGTACCCAGGATTCACCCCTCCACTTT
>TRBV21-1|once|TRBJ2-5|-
CASSKPKRVTGTQYF
TGTGCCAGCAGCAAACCCAAAAGGGTCACAGGGACCCAGTACTTC
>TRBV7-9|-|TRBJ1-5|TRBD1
CASSSGQGDQPQHF
TGTGCCAGCAGCTCGGGACAGGGAGATCAGCCCCAGCATTTT